This T cell receptor (beta chain) originates from a study of shared clonotypes between healthy human individuals. Findings and caveats of the study: The generation probabilities recorded for non-shared clonotypes fell below those of clonotypes shared by all four donors.

Naive CD8 cells lacked CD45RO, underwent positive selection for CCR7 and left out terminally differentiated effector memory CD45RA+ cells. Nashville, Tennessee was home to all donors, who were Caucasian adults. A 200 ng quantity of DNA, tens of thousands of T cell genomes, went into the sorted-subset replicate PCRs. Using immunoSEQ multiplex PCR, the repertoire was profiled, and TCRdb retains in-frame clones only, with some absent. The sample lists about 580,000 clones, about 98% seen once, with 0.25% to 0.35% in the top ten. About this clone itself: Its antigen is as yet unknown. Within the sample, other DNA sequences also encode this same CDR3.

The CDR3 consists of 13 residues. Trimming removed 2 bases from V and 0 bases from J, with 4 bases in between. The germline gives CDR1 MNHEY, CDR2 SVGAGI. The J gene is TRBJ1-1, the V gene TRBV6-5; the D is unclear. The sequenced sample consisted of naive CD8+ T cells sorted from blood. The TCR comes from a man aged 25 to 45 in good health. As DNA, the CDR3 is TGTGCCAGCAGTTACGCAGTGAACACTGAAGCTTTCTTT. Protein product: CASSYAVNTEAFF.